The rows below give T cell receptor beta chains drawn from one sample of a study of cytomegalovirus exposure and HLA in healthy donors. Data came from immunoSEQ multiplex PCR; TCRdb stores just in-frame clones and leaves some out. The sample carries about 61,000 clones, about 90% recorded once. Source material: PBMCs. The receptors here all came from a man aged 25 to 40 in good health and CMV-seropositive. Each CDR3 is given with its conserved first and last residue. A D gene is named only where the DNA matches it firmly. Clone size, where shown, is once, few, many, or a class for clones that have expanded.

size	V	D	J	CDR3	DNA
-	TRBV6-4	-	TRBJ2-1	CASSDSTVNEQFF	TGTGCCAGCAGTGACTCGACAGTCAATGAGCAGTTCTTC
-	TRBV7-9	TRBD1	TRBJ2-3	CASKVQGNADTQYF	TGTGCCAGCAAGGTACAGGGGAATGCAGATACGCAGTATTTT
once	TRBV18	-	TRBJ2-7	CASSPPGGEQYF	TGTGCCAGCTCACCACCAGGAGGTGAGCAGTACTTC
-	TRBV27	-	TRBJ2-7	CASSFDPSSYEQYF	TGTGCCAGCAGTTTTGACCCTAGCTCCTACGAGCAGTACTTC
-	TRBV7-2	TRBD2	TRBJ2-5	CASSRGLDQETQYF	TGTGCCAGCAGCCGGGGACTAGATCAAGAGACCCAGTACTTC
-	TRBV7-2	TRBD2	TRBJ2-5	CASSSVGTSGQETQYF	TGTGCCAGCAGCTCCGTGGGGACTAGCGGTCAAGAGACCCAGTACTTC
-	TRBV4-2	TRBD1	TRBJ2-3	CASSQDDPGGVGDTQYF	TGTGCCAGCAGCCAAGATGATCCAGGGGGCGTTGGGGATACGCAGTATTTT
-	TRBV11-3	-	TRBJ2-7	CASSRGRELVGEQYF	TGTGCCAGCAGCCGCGGACGGGAGTTAGTTGGCGAGCAGTACTTC
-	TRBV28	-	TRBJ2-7	CASSLSGESSYEQYF	TGTGCCAGCAGTTTATCGGGGGAGAGCTCCTACGAGCAGTACTTC
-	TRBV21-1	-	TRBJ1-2	CASSNALDRERFGYTF	TGTGCCAGCAGCAACGCCTTGGACAGGGAGCGTTTTGGCTACACCTTC
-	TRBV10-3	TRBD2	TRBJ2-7	CAISAGLANEQYF	TGTGCCATCAGTGCGGGACTAGCGAACGAGCAGTACTTC
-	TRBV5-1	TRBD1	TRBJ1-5	CASSLSTGEQPQHF	TGCGCCAGCAGCTTGAGTACAGGGGAACAGCCCCAGCATTTT
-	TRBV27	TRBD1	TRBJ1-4	CASSWDRGEKLFF	TGTGCCAGCAGTTGGGACAGGGGTGAAAAACTGTTTTTT
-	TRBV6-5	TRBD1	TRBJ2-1	CASSPDRDRYNEQFF	TGTGCCAGCAGTCCCGACAGGGATCGCTACAATGAGCAGTTCTTC
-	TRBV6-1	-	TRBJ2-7	CASTNTRGYEQYF	TGTGCCAGCACAAACACCCGGGGTTACGAGCAGTACTTC
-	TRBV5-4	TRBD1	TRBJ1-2	CASSFGTGRGGYTF	TGTGCCAGCAGCTTCGGGACAGGAAGAGGGGGCTACACCTTC
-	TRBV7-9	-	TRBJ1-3	CASSLRDNLTGNTIYF	TGTGCCAGCAGCTTAAGGGACAACTTAACGGGAAACACCATATATTTT
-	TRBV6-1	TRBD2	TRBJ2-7	CASSLTSGSLYEQYF	TGTGCCAGCAGTCTTACTAGCGGGAGTTTATACGAGCAGTACTTC
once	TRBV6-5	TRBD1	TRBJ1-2	CASSYNRGRQDGYTF	TGTGCCAGCAGTTACAATAGGGGGCGGCAAGATGGCTACACCTTC
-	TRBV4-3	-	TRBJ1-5	CASSQVGGGQPQHF	TGCGCCAGCAGCCAAGTGGGAGGGGGACAGCCCCAGCATTTT
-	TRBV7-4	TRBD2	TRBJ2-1	CASSLRLAGGYNEQFF	TGTGCCAGCAGCCTTAGACTAGCGGGAGGGTACAATGAGCAGTTCTTC
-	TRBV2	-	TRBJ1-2	CASREQVSVDGYTF	TGTGCCAGCAGAGAGCAGGTGTCGGTGGATGGCTACACCTTC
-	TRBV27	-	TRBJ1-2	CASSLRNTGPTCGYTF	TGTGCCAGCAGTTTACGGAATACAGGGCCGACATGCGGCTACACCTTC
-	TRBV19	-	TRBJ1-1	CASSRGQTNTEAFF	TGTGCCAGTAGTAGAGGACAGACGAACACTGAAGCTTTCTTT
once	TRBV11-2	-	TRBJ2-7	CASTGTFNSYEQYF	TGTGCCAGCACTGGGACATTTAACTCCTACGAGCAGTACTTC
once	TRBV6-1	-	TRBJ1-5	CASSESDQPQHF	TGTGCCAGCAGTGAGTCGGATCAGCCCCAGCATTTT
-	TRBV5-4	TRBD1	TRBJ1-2	CASSVPGTVSGYTF	TGTGCCAGCAGCGTGCCCGGGACAGTCTCAGGCTACACCTTC
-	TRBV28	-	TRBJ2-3	CASSLVGSPGDTQYF	TGTGCCAGCAGTTTAGTAGGCAGCCCAGGAGATACGCAGTATTTT
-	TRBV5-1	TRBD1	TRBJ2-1	CASSFRTGALNEQFF	TGCGCCAGCAGCTTCCGGACAGGAGCCTTAAATGAGCAGTTCTTC
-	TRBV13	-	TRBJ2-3	CASSSTGREGSDTQYF	TGTGCCAGCAGCTCGACTGGGCGGGAAGGTTCAGATACGCAGTATTTT
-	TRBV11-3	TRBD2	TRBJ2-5	CASSQGLAGDLETQYF	TGTGCCAGCAGCCAAGGACTAGCGGGAGATCTTGAGACCCAGTACTTC
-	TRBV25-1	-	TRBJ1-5	CASSEELYSNQPQHF	TGTGCCAGCAGTGAAGAGCTTTATAGCAATCAGCCCCAGCATTTT
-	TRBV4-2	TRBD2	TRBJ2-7	CASSQDRRLAGDEQYF	TGTGCCAGCAGCCAAGATCGGAGACTAGCGGGAGACGAGCAGTACTTC
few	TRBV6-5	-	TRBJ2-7	CAARREDGEQYF	TGTGCCGCTCGGAGGGAGGATGGGGAGCAGTACTTC
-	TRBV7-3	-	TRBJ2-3	CASSLGQLRTDTQYF	TGTGCCAGCAGCTTGGGGCAGCTAAGAACAGATACGCAGTATTTT
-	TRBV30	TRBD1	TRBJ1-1	CAWSVRVRGTEAFF	TGTGCCTGGAGTGTACGGGTCAGGGGGACTGAAGCTTTCTTT
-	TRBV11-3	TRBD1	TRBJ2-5	CASSSGQGTEETQYF	TGTGCCAGCAGCTCGGGACAGGGGACCGAAGAGACCCAGTACTTC
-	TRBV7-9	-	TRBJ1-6	CASSVSRDTYNSPLHF	TGTGCCAGCAGCGTCTCCCGGGACACTTATAATTCACCCCTCCACTTT
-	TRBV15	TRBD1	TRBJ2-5	CATSRRGTGEETQYF	TGTGCCACCAGCAGACGAGGGACAGGGGAAGAGACCCAGTACTTC